This T cell receptor (beta chain) was observed in a study of CD4 T cells in relation to SARS-CoV-2 and coronaviruses. General observations from the study: Each donor contributed either pre-pandemic or post-infection samples, not both.

This clone was picked up a small number of times. The antigen remains undetermined. V gave up 3 bases and J gave up 10 bases; unmatched junction bases: 4. The CDR3 extends over 12 amino acids. Germline loops: CDR1 SGHAT, CDR2 FQNNGV. CD4+ T cells from unexposed donors were obtained before the COVID-19 pandemic (2011-2018). After about 10 days of culture, CD4+ T cells were isolated. Using immunoSEQ multiplex PCR, the repertoire was profiled, and TCRdb retains in-frame clones only, with some absent. The table lists about 18,000 clones, about 72% of them singletons, with 27% in the top ten. Source material: CD4+ T cells from PBMCs, cultured in vitro. This chain joins TRBV11-2 and TRBJ1-1; 8 bases agree with TRBD1. This TCR was sampled from a human donor in good health. CDR3 protein: CASSLAGGVAFF. In DNA, the CDR3 is TGTGCCAGCAGCTTGGCAGGGGGCGTAGCTTTCTTT.